The clone carrying this TCR beta chain has a single count. The sample originates from a study of blood T cell repertoires in COVID-19. About the study: From the United States, Italy and Spain came samples of acute and convalescent COVID-19. PBMCs, B-cell-depleted T cells, or T cells provided the cDNA or gDNA that made up the material.

Per the original methods: From reference gene primer amplification, estimates of nucleated cell counts were derived. Clones were read by immunoSEQ multiplex PCR, and TCRdb kept only the in-frame ones, dropping some. V and J calls and clone size are those listed in that table; D and trimming were worked out from the DNA. The sample has fewer than 120,000 clones, 70% to 90% seen once. The CDR3 totals 17 residues. V lost 1 base to trimming and J lost 3 bases, with 19 bases between them. Germline values: CDR1 LGHDT, CDR2 YNNKEL (reference sequence). Sequencing was done on a sample of peripheral blood. This sequence was found in a human donor in a cohort sampled during active COVID-19. The chain joins TRBV3-1 (or the pseudogene TRBV3-2) to TRBJ2-7; tentatively, D is TRBD1 (6 bases). The DNA of the CDR3 is TGTGCCAGCAGCCAAGGCAGGGGTCGGGCGGACCGCTACGAGCAGTACTTC. This encodes CASSQGRGRADRYEQYF.